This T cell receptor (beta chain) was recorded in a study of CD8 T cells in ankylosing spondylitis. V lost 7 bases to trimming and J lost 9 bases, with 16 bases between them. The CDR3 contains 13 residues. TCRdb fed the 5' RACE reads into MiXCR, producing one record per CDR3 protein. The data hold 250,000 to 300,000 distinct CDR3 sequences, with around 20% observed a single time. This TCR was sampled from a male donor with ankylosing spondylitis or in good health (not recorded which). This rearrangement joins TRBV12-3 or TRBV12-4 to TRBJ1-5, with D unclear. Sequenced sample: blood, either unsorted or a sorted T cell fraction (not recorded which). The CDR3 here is CASTETRGRPQHF. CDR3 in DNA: TGTGCCAGCACCGAGACGCGAGGGCGGCCCCAGCATTTT.